Detailed here is one T cell receptor beta chain. Its antigen is as yet unknown. The sample belongs to a study of cytomegalovirus exposure and HLA in healthy donors. Findings of the study overall: As a later analysis revealed, most CMV-associated TCR beta chains appeared HLA-restricted. A later analysis reportedly identified an Asian-associated ancestry cluster as carrying fewer N-insertions than the approximately 670-donor mean. A previous analysis found most TCR beta V segments productive roughly 87% or roughly 30% of the time. Later work found that TCR association rates differed between HLA loci; DRB1 had the most and HLA-C the fewest.

The CDR3 consists of 12 residues. V was trimmed by 7 bases and J by 2 bases, leaving 9 bases between them. From germline, CDR1 is SGHRS and CDR2 YFSETQ. PCR primers comprised 60 Vbeta and 13 Jbeta primers. TCRdb's copy holds only in-frame clones and misses some; the assay was immunoSEQ multiplex PCR. This table has 150,000 to 250,000 clones, approximately 78% appearing once. The gene calls are TRBV5-1 and TRBJ1-1, with a weak D call TRBD1 (6 bases). Material for sequencing was PBMCs. This TCR derives from a woman in her forties or fifties in good health and CMV-seropositive. The CDR3 coding sequence is TGCGCCAGCGGGGGGGGCAACACTGAAGCTTTCTTT. Encoded protein: CASGGGNTEAFF.